Reported below is one T cell receptor beta chain. Antigen specificity is unknown. With V trimmed by 2 bases and J by 9 bases, 8 bases remained unmatched. From germline, CDR1 is MDHEN and CDR2 SYDVKM. The CDR3 runs 15 residues. These data are taken from a study of T-cell memory formation after mild COVID-19. Study-level results: Whereas later expanders leaned CD4+, clones contracting day 15 to 85 showed a balanced CD4/CD8 makeup. The appearance of some responding clones in pre-infection memory suggested that cross-reactive memory joined.

Sample barcodes and UMIs were carried by the TCR alpha and TCR beta cDNA libraries that 5'RACE generated with constant-segment primers. TCRdb analysed the 5' RACE reads with MiXCR anew, one entry per CDR3 protein. Of approximately 300,000 distinct CDR3 sequences listed, roughly 19% were seen once; the top ten hold about 21%. This chain joins TRBV28 and TRBJ2-1, with 9 bases that match TRBD1. The TCR comes from a man between 18 and 29 years old who had mild COVID-19 (a few samples of this study predate the infection). Cell type and time point are not known. The sequencing sample was made of PBMCs or a T cell subset sorted from them (not recorded which). The CDR3 DNA reads TGTGCCAGCAGTTTACATCCGGGACAGGGAGTTGAGCAGTTCTTC. Translation gives CASSLHPGQGVEQFF.